This is a list of T cell receptor beta chains from one sample in a study of early stage breast cancer tumors. The table came from immunoSEQ multiplex PCR; TCRdb's copy has only in-frame clones and leaves some out. This table has 20,000 to 25,000 clones, around 76% appearing once. Sequenced material: blood. Every receptor here comes from a person aged 55-75 years with breast cancer. CDR3s include the opening cysteine and the closing phenylalanine or tryptophan. The D gene is left open where the match is weak. Some rows mark clone size as missing; the rest say once, few, many or name a class of expanded clone.

>TRBJ1-3|few|-|TRBV5-6
TGTGCCAGCGCAACTCGGTTAGTCTCTGGAAACACCATATATTTT
CASATRLVSGNTIYF
>TRBJ1-6|-|-|TRBV6-5
TGTGCCAGCAGTTTACAGGCTTTTCGGGGGAGTTCACCCCTCCACTTT
CASSLQAFRGSSPLHF
>TRBJ2-3|-|-|TRBV15
TGTGCCACCAGCAGAGATCGGGACCTGGACTCCCGTCGGACGCAGTATTTT
CATSRDRDLDSRRTQYF
>TRBJ2-7|-|TRBD2|TRBV4-1
TGCGCCAGCAGCCAAGATGGGCTAGCGGGCTACGAGCAGTACTTC
CASSQDGLAGYEQYF
>TRBJ2-7|-|TRBD2|TRBV2
TGTGCCAGCCAGACTAGCGGGGCCCACGAGCAGTACTTC
CASQTSGAHEQYF
>TRBJ2-7|few|TRBD1|TRBV11-2
TGTGCCAGCACCATCTCCGGGACAGGGCACTACGAGCAGTACTTC
CASTISGTGHYEQYF
>TRBJ1-2|-|-|TRBV19
TGTGCCAGTAGTACGGGGGAGTACTATGGCTACACCTTC
CASSTGEYYGYTF
>TRBJ1-2|-|-|TRBV7-3
TGTGCCAGCAGCTTAAACCCCCCGGGGGCAGGTGATGGCTACACCTTC
CASSLNPPGAGDGYTF
>TRBJ2-1|-|-|TRBV5-1
TGCGCCAGCAGCTTGGCCGGGGCCCCGGCGGATGAGCAGTTCTTC
CASSLAGAPADEQFF
>TRBJ2-2|few|TRBD2|TRBV2
TGTGCCAGCAGTGTCTCCCTAGCGGGACAGAAGAACACCGGGGAGCTGTTTTTT
CASSVSLAGQKNTGELFF
>TRBJ2-2|-|-|TRBV7-7
TGTGCTAGCAGTAGGGGGTCGAACACCGGGGAGCTGTTTTTT
CASSRGSNTGELFF
>TRBJ1-2|few|-|TRBV2
TGTGCCAGCAGTGAATCCCAGGGCTCGAACTATGGCTACACCTTC
CASSESQGSNYGYTF
>TRBJ1-5|-|TRBD1|TRBV6-1
TGTGCCAGCAGTGCGGGACAGAGGAATCAGCCCCAGCATTTT
CASSAGQRNQPQHF
>TRBJ2-1|-|-|TRBV5-6
TGTGCCAGCAGCTTGGCCCCCGGGACACAGTTCTTC
CASSLAPGTQFF
>TRBJ2-2|-|-|TRBV19
TGTGCCAGTAGTCCCGAGGCCTGGGAGCTGTTTTTT
CASSPEAWELFF
>TRBJ2-3|-|-|TRBV7-9
TGTGCCAGCAGTATGGGGGCAGATGCCACAGATACGCAGTATTTT
CASSMGADATDTQYF
>TRBJ2-1|-|-|TRBV7-3
TGTGCCAGCAGCTTACCGAGCTCCTACAATGAGCAGTTCTTC
CASSLPSSYNEQFF
>TRBJ1-1|-|-|TRBV18
TGTGCCAGCTCACCATTAGGAGGTGAAGCTTTCTTT
CASSPLGGEAFF
>TRBJ1-2|few|TRBD1|TRBV6-5
TGTGCCACGGGACAGGGGTTAGAGGGACTATATGGCTACACCTTC
CATGQGLEGLYGYTF
>TRBJ2-4|-|-|TRBV18
TGTGCCAGCTCATCGGGCGAGGGCATTCAGTACTTC
CASSSGEGIQYF
>TRBJ2-3|-|-|TRBV18
TGTGCCAGCTCACCCGTCGTGAACACAGATACGCAGTATTTT
CASSPVVNTDTQYF
>TRBJ2-7|once|-|TRBV9
TGTGCCAGCGATGGACCTCCGAACTACGAGCAGTACTTC
CASDGPPNYEQYF
>TRBJ2-3|-|-|TRBV30
TGTGCCTCCGCAAGGGCTTTCACAGATACGCAGTATTTT
CASARAFTDTQYF
>TRBJ1-2|-|-|TRBV15
TGTGCCACCAGCCCCACCCCAGGGAGCTATGGCTACACCTTC
CATSPTPGSYGYTF
>TRBJ1-2|-|-|TRBV5-4
TGTGCCAGCAGCTTAGGGGGGGCGGGAGGCTACACCTTC
CASSLGGAGGYTF
>TRBJ1-1|-|-|TRBV2
TGTGCCAGCAAAAGTCCCAGGGGAGGGAGTAGGATGAACACTGAAGCTTTCTTT
CASKSPRGGSRMNTEAFF
>TRBJ1-6|-|-|TRBV6-1
TGTGCCAGCAGTGAATTCTTCGCGGGGGGCGATTCACCCCTCCACTTT
CASSEFFAGGDSPLHF
>TRBJ1-2|-|-|TRBV6-5
TGTGCCAGCAGTTGGTTCCCCTCGCGAAAGACCTATGGCTACACCTTC
CASSWFPSRKTYGYTF
>TRBJ2-7|-|-|TRBV6-5
TGCGCCAGCAGTGAGTGGCCCTACGAGCAGTACTTC
CASSEWPYEQYF
>TRBJ2-7|medium-sized|-|TRBV5-1
TGCGCCAGCAGCCGGAGTCCCGGGACGCGGTCCTACGAGCAGTACTTC
CASSRSPGTRSYEQYF
>TRBJ1-1|-|-|TRBV29-1
TGCAGCGCTACGACAGGCGGTAAAGGGGACACTGAAGCTTTCTTT
CSATTGGKGDTEAFF
>TRBJ2-6|-|-|TRBV15
TGTGCCACCAGCGTCAACCGAGGCGGGAATGGGGCCAACGTCCTGACTTTC
CATSVNRGGNGANVLTF
>TRBJ1-1|-|-|TRBV19
TGTGCCAGTAGTAGGACATCGTCCATGAACACTGAAGCTTTCTTT
CASSRTSSMNTEAFF
>TRBJ2-7|few|TRBD1|TRBV14
TGTGCCAGCAGCCTACGGGACAGTCATTACGAGCAGTACTTC
CASSLRDSHYEQYF
>TRBJ1-5|-|TRBD1|TRBV4-1
TGCGCCAGCAGCCTCCGAGTGGGACAGGATGCCAATCAGCCCCAGCATTTT
CASSLRVGQDANQPQHF
>TRBJ2-7|-|-|TRBV7-9
TGTGCCAGCAGCCCAGATGCCGGCGCCTACGAGCAGTACTTC
CASSPDAGAYEQYF
>TRBJ1-1|once|-|TRBV4-1
TGCGCCAGCAGCCAAGATGGGCCCGTGGTGAACACTGAAGCTTTCTTT
CASSQDGPVVNTEAFF
>TRBJ1-3|-|-|TRBV6-6
TGTGCCAGCAGTGTCGACGGTCGGAACACCATATATTTT
CASSVDGRNTIYF
>TRBJ1-1|-|-|TRBV5-6
TGTGCCAGCAGCTTGGAAGGGGGCACTGAAGCTTTCTTT
CASSLEGGTEAFF
>TRBJ1-3|-|-|TRBV6-5
TGTGCCAGCAGGACAACAGGAAACACCATATATTTT
CASRTTGNTIYF
>TRBJ1-2|-|TRBD1|TRBV6-5
TGTGCCAGCAGGGCCCCGGGACAGTTCTATGGCTACACCTTC
CASRAPGQFYGYTF
>TRBJ1-1|few|-|TRBV9
TGTGCCAGCAGCCCATCCATAACAGGGCCCGAGGAAACTTTCTTT
CASSPSITGPEETFF